This T cell receptor (beta chain) derives from a study of cytomegalovirus exposure and HLA in healthy donors. Study results and limitations: TCR beta V- and J-gene trimming was later associated with a missense DCLRE1C variant.

A note on this clone: Its target is not known.

The germline CDR1 and CDR2 sequences are MNHEY and SVGAGI. CDR3 length equals 14 residues. The V and J ends lost 6 bases and 4 bases, in that order; junction bases with no gene match: 8. Researchers ran the PCR with 60 Vbeta and 13 Jbeta primers. Data came from immunoSEQ multiplex PCR; TCRdb stores just in-frame clones and leaves some out. The top ten hold under 2% of the sample, which has 130,000 or so clones, about three quarters seen once. The V and J genes are TRBV6-5 and TRBJ1-1, with TRBD1 matching 7 bases. The specimen was PBMCs. The sequence derives from a female donor in good health and CMV-seropositive. CDR3 sequence reads: CASRPDREGTEAFF. CDR3 coding DNA: TGTGCCAGCAGACCCGACAGGGAAGGCACTGAAGCTTTCTTT.